The following is a T cell receptor (beta chain) sequence with its context. What this receptor recognizes is not known. No quality values exist for individual bases; no much larger clone is one base distant. This record comes from a study of T cells in Graves' hyperthyroidism and ophthalmopathy (dated by TCRdb to 2018 to 2020). Study-wide context: Peripheral blood was sampled at the time of initial diagnosis, prior to any treatment. To identify distinguishing TCR V-J signatures, a discovery cohort of about 100 patients was used, comprising 40 to 45 with Graves' ophthalmopathy and around 60 with stable Graves' hyperthyroidism. Prospective prediction of ophthalmopathy was tested in an independent validation cohort consisting of some 20 hyperthyroidism patients and about 17 patients who later progressed to ophthalmopathy. The 100 discovery patients were randomly split 7:3 into training and test sets. Thyroid tissue and blood T-cell repertoires from several Graves' hyperthyroidism patients were also compared in the study. After sampling, hyperthyroidism patients received methimazole starting at 30 mg daily, and ophthalmopathy patients received high-dose intravenous methylprednisolone. TCR Vbeta CDR3 sequencing of 135 peripheral blood samples (43 ophthalmopathy, about 80 hyperthyroidism and roughly 17 progressor patients) is reported in the paper. Findings and caveats that apply to the study as a whole: Sample size was not statistically predetermined, and investigators were not blinded to group allocation. Most expanded thyroid clonotypes (frequency above 0.001) were also detected in blood, a finding suggesting that blood repertoires may reflect thyroid immune responses. During validation, the model predicted progression to ophthalmopathy a median of about 6.3 months ahead of onset, with just under 71% sensitivity and about 72% specificity. Ophthalmopathy was separated from stable hyperthyroidism by a 13 V-J signature model, with over 85% sensitivity and about 81% specificity obtained in cross-validation and 80%/75% obtained in testing.

Stable Graves' hyperthyroidism was defined as the absence of progression to ophthalmopathy over 18 months of follow-up. Hyperthyroidism patients were newly diagnosed, had a disease duration of under 2 months, and were aged 18 to 65 years. Any patient with an uncontrolled infection, another autoimmune disease, pregnancy or lactation was excluded. Clinical symptoms, serum thyroxine and TRAb, thyroid ultrasound, and orbital computed tomography formed the basis for the diagnoses. PBMCs were isolated from approximately 10 ml of fresh peripheral blood by Ficoll-Paque density gradient centrifugation. Total RNA was extracted using Trizol reagent, and RNA quality was assessed on an Agilent 2100 Bioanalyzer. TCR beta CDR3 regions were amplified from RNA transcripts. A first-round RT-PCR of the TCR CDR3 used the HTBI primer set with the Qiagen OneStep RT-PCR kit. Libraries were constructed in a second round of multiplex PCR, after which size selection and purification were carried out. Sequencing of the libraries was done on an Illumina HiSeq2000 using paired-end 100 bp reads. Per the source publication's procedure: SOAPnuke was used to process the raw data, throwing out any read that contained adapters or uncalled bases, had a mean Phred below 15, or lacked an exact constant-primer or identifier match. High-quality paired reads were merged with COPE v1.2.5, and unique nucleotide sequences were defined as clonotypes. MiTCR v1.1 was used to align clonotypes to the IMGT TRBV, TRBD and TRBJ reference segments. Analysis was restricted to V-J combinations with a frequency above 0.0001, which covered roughly 99% of repertoires. A TCS score was defined as the ratio between F50 (clonal expansion) and ExV (chaos), using BLOSUM62-based TCRdist between CDR3 peptides within each V-J. Welch's t-statistics and random forest reduced around 520 V-J features to roughly 13, which were used in a naive Bayes classifier (R e1071). TCRdb redid the processing of the public reads, applying fastp at Q25 and MiXCR, and retained in-frame beta chains. Identical CDR3 protein sequences are pooled into one entry, listed with their most common genes and DNA. TCRdb, rather than the study authors, made the V and J calls. Across this sample there are fewer than 400,000 distinct CDR3 sequences, with around a quarter seen only once. The leading ten clones occupy around 67% of the sample.

The sample consisted of blood. This clonotype was sampled from a man aged 50-60 years with Graves' hyperthyroidism.

The nucleotides are TGTGCCACCAGCAGAGATTCAGTAGCTAGCGGGAGCTCCTACGAGCAGTACTTC. This gives the protein CATSRDSVASGSSYEQYF. In this chain, TRBV15 is recombined with TRBJ2-7, with 10 junctional bases fitting TRBD2. Taken from the germline V gene (reference sequence), the CDR1 and CDR2 loops are LNHNV and YYDKDF. The cysteine opens and the phenylalanine closes a CDR3 of 18 amino acids. Only the CDR3 part of the read is kept: 54 bases, read in frame from the first base. V is pruned by 0 bases and J by 0 bases, leaving 8 bases of the junction without a gene match.